What follows is one TCR beta chain and its context. Antigen specificity is unknown. The sample comes from a study of T cell repertoires in cytomegalovirus infection. In the study overall: The public TCR beta signatures pointed to both CMV infection and matching HLA type.

Study conclusions and caveats: Accumulated public TCR beta family frequency recognized individuals carrying CMV together with the relevant HLA. The ex vivo response was dominated by HLA-C-restricted CMV-specific TCR beta clonotypes.

Via MiXCR, TCRdb re-called the reads, giving one row per CDR3 protein. This table holds 400,000 or so distinct CDR3 sequences, about 33% found once. The V end lost 3 bases, the J end lost 2 bases, and 5 bases lay between the germline ends. The CDR3 is made up of 13 amino acids. The germline V gene encodes CDR1 MNHEY and CDR2 SVGAGI. The sequence derives from a human donor in good health (CMV status not recorded). Some clones in this sample may be carry-over from other donors' samples. The chain links TRBV6-5 to TRBJ1-5, with D unclear. Sequenced: PBMCs. CDR3 sequence reads: CASSYVRNQPQHF. The CDR3 DNA reads as TGTGCCAGCAGTTATGTCCGCAATCAGCCCCAGCATTTT.